The sequence of this TCR beta chain was determined in a study of T cells in Graves' hyperthyroidism and ophthalmopathy. Findings of the study overall: Most clonotypes expanded in thyroid above 0.001 were likewise present in blood. The model foresaw ophthalmopathy a median roughly 6 months prior to onset.

Amplification yielded TCR beta CDR3 regions, with RNA transcripts as the source. HTBI primers were the set used in a first-round RT-PCR of the TCR CDR3. TCRdb analysed the multiplex PCR reads with MiXCR anew, one entry per CDR3 protein. This table has around 450,000 distinct CDR3 sequences, around 13% appearing once. Between the trimmed V and J ends, which lost 3 bases and 5 bases, there was a span of 13 bases. Per germline, CDR1 MDHEN and CDR2 SYDVKM. CDR3 length: 14 amino acids. In its sample, this clonotype was seen many times. Its antigen remains unknown. Each patient was aged 18 to 65 and had newly diagnosed hyperthyroidism of under 2 months' duration. Diagnoses used clinical symptoms, serum thyroxine and TRAb, thyroid ultrasound and orbital computed tomography.

The sequencing sample was made of blood. This chain connects TRBV28 to TRBJ2-5; D assignment may be TRBD1 or TRBD2 (6 bases each). This TCR was sampled from a woman aged 18-35 years with Graves' hyperthyroidism. CDR3 loop: CASSFWGAWETQYF. The CDR3 bases are TGTGCCAGCAGTTTTTGGGGGGCATGGGAGACCCAGTACTTC.